This TCR beta chain comes out of a study of blood T cells in healthy people across ages. Broader study findings: When set beside aged donors, long-lived donors presented more naive CD4+ cells and higher diversity.

Germline V gives CDR1 SGHRS, CDR2 YFSETQ. The V segment lost 7 bases and the J segment 5 bases; nucleotides outside the gene matches: 7. CDR3 length: 14 amino acids. This clonotype was detected a few times. As yet, its antigen is unknown. The study isolated at least 6.5 million PBMCs from each sample. Using a J-beta primer mix together with a sample-barcoded 5' primer, a second PCR was run for about 6 to 11 cycles. TCRdb called the 5' RACE reads again in MiXCR, with one record for every CDR3 protein. The data hold about 1,500,000 distinct CDR3 sequences, with approximately 30% observed a single time. This chain joins TRBV5-1 and TRBJ2-1; 9 bases fit TRBD2. The sample taken for sequencing was blood. This TCR derives from a woman in her thirties in good health. The CDR3 here is CASGPGLADNEQFF. The CDR3 DNA follows: TGCGCCAGCGGACCGGGACTAGCAGACAATGAGCAGTTCTTC.